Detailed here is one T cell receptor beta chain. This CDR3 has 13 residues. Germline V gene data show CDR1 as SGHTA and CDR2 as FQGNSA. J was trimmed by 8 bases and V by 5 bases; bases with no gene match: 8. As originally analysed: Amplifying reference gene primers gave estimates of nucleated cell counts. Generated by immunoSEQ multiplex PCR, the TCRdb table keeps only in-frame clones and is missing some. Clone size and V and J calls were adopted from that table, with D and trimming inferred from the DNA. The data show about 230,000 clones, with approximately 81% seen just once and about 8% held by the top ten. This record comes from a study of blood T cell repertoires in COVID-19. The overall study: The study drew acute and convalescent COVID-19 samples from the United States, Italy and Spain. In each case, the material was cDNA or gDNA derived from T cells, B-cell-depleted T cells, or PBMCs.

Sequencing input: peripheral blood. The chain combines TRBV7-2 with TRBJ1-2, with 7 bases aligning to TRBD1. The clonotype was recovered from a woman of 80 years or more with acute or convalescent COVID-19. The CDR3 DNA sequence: TGTGCCAGCAGCACCCGACAGGGTGGGGGCTACACCTTC. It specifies CASSTRQGGGYTF. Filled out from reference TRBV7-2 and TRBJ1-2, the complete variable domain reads GAGVSQSPSNKVTEKGKDVELRCDPISGHTALYWYRQSLGQGLEFLIYFQGNSAPDKSGLPSDRFSAERTGGSVSTLTIQRTQQEDSAVYLCASSTRQGGGYTFGSGTRLTVV.